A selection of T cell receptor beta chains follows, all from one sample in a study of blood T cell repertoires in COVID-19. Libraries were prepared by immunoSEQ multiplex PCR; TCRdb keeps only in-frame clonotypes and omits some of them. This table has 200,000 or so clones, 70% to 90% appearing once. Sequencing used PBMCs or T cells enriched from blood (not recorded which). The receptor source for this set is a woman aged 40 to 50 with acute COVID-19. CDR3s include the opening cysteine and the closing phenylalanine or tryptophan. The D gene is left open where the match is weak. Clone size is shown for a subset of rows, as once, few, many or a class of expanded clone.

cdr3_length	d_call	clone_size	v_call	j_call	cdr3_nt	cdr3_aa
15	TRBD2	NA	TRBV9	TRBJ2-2	TGTGCCAGCAGCTCATTCGGGGGGTCGGGCGGGGAGCTGTTTTTT	CASSSFGGSGGELFF
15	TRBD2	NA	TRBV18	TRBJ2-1	TGTGCCAGCTCATCTAGCGGGGGGCCCTACAATGAGCAGTTCTTC	CASSSSGGPYNEQFF
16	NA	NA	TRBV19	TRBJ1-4	TGTGCCAGTAGTATAGCGGCGGAGGCAACTAATGAAAAACTGTTTTTT	CASSIAAEATNEKLFF
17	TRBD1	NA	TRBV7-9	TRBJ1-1	TGTGCCAGCAGCTTAAGCCCCGGACAGGGGGAAAACACTGAAGCTTTCTTT	CASSLSPGQGENTEAFF
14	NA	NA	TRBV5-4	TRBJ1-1	TGTGCCAGCAGCACTGTGGGGACAAGCACTGAAGCTTTCTTT	CASSTVGTSTEAFF
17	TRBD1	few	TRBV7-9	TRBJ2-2	TGTGCCAGCAGCTTAGCGGGACAGTGGATGGACACCGGGGAGCTGTTTTTT	CASSLAGQWMDTGELFF
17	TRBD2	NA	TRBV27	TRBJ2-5	TGTGCCAGCAGTAGCCGAACGGGGGGGCCTGGTAGGGAGACCCAGTACTTC	CASSSRTGGPGRETQYF
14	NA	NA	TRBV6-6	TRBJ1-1	TGTGCCAGCAGGGACACACCGGGGGGCGGTGAAGCTTTCTTT	CASRDTPGGGEAFF
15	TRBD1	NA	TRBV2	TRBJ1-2	TGTGCCAGCAGCCGGGACAGCGCACCCCGCTATGGCTACACCTTC	CASSRDSAPRYGYTF
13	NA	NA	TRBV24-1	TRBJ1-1	TGTGCCACCAGTGAGCGAGGGCCCCGAGGAGCTTTCTTT	CATSERGPRGAFF
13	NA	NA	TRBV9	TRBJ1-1	TGTGCCAGCAGCGTTGGGGGGGACACTGAAGCTTTCTTT	CASSVGGDTEAFF
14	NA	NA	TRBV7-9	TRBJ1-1	TGTGCCAGCAGCTTAACGGCGCTCGGGGGACAAGCTTTCTTT	CASSLTALGGQAFF
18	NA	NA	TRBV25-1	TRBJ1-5	TGTGCCAGCAGTGAATCCAACTGGTCAGGACAGAACAATCAGCCCCAGCATTTT	CASSESNWSGQNNQPQHF
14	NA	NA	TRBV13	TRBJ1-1	TGTGCCAGCAGCTACAGGGTCAGGGGTACTGAAGCTTTCTTT	CASSYRVRGTEAFF
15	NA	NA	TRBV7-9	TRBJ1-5	TGTGCCAGCAGCCTCACAGGGATTTCCAATCAGCCCCAGCATTTT	CASSLTGISNQPQHF
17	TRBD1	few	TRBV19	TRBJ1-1	TGTGCCAGTAGTACGCCCCAGACAGGGGGCTCGTACACTGAAGCTTTCTTT	CASSTPQTGGSYTEAFF
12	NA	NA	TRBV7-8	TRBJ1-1	TGTGCCAGCAGCCCATTCGCGGCTGAAGCTTTCTTT	CASSPFAAEAFF
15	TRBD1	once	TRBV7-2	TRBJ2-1	TGTGCCAGCAGCTCCCGGGACAGGGATGGCAATGAGCAGTTCTTC	CASSSRDRDGNEQFF
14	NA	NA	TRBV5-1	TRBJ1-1	TGCGCCAGCAGGACCGAACAGGCGAACACTGAAGCTTTCTTT	CASRTEQANTEAFF
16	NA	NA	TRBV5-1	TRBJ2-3	TGCGCCAGCAAGCCGACAGTTTCTTGGAGCACAGATACGCAGTATTTT	CASKPTVSWSTDTQYF
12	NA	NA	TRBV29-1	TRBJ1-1	TGCAGCGTCGCTAAACCAGGCATAGAAGCTTTCTTT	CSVAKPGIEAFF
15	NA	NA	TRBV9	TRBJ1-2	TGTGCCAGCAGCGTAGCTACCCTTGGCAGGGGTGGCTACACCTTC	CASSVATLGRGGYTF
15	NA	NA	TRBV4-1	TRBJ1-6	TGCGCCAGCAGCCAAGATGGACAGTTTAATTCACCCCTCCACTTT	CASSQDGQFNSPLHF
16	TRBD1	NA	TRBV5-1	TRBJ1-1	TGCGCCAGCAGCGACGACAACAGGGGGCTGAACACTGAAGCTTTCTTT	CASSDDNRGLNTEAFF
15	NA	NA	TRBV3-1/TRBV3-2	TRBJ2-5	TGTGCCAGCAGCCGATCAGCGGGTCCTCAAGAGACCCAGTACTTC	CASSRSAGPQETQYF
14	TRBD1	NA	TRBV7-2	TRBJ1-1	TGTGCCAGCAGCATCCGGGACAGGAACACTGAAGCTTTCTTT	CASSIRDRNTEAFF
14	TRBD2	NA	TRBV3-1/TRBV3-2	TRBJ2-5	TGTGCCAGCAGTCTCATGGGGGGGCAAGAGACCCAGTACTTC	CASSLMGGQETQYF
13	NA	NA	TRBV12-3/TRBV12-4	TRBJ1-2	TGTGCCAGCAGACAGTGGGGAGTGGGTGGCTACACCTTC	CASRQWGVGGYTF
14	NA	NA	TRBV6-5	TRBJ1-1	TGTGCCAGCATTCGACTGAGCCCGAACACTGAAGCTTTCTTT	CASIRLSPNTEAFF
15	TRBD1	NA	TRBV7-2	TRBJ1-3	TGTGCCAGCAGCCCGCAGGGGGACTCTGGAAACACCATATATTTT	CASSPQGDSGNTIYF
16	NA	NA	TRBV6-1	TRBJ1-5	TGTGCCAGCAGTGACCGGGTCAGAGGCGACAATCAGCCCCAGCATTTT	CASSDRVRGDNQPQHF
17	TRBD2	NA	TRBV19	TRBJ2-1	TGTGCCAGTAGTGTGCAAAAACCGGGACTAGCGGGGGGTGAGCAGTTCTTC	CASSVQKPGLAGGEQFF
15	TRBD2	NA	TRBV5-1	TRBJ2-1	TGCGCCAGCAGCTTGAGGTTGACTAGCGGCAATGAGCAGTTCTTC	CASSLRLTSGNEQFF
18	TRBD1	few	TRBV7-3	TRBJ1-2	TGTGCCAGCAGCCTACTCCCGGGACAGGGAGGGATGAACTATGGCTACACCTTC	CASSLLPGQGGMNYGYTF
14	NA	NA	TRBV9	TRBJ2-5	TGTGCCAGCAGCGTAGGGGGCACCCAAGAGACCCAGTACTTC	CASSVGGTQETQYF
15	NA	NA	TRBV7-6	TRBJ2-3	TGTGCCAGCAGCTTCCTAGGTAGCTTGACAGATACGCAGTATTTT	CASSFLGSLTDTQYF